A selection of T cell receptor beta chains follows, all from one sample in a study of T cell responses to AZD1222 COVID-19 vaccine. Generated by immunoSEQ multiplex PCR, the TCRdb table keeps only in-frame clones and is missing some. The sample lists about 170,000 clones; around nine tenths were seen once. Sequenced material: peripheral blood, taken 28 days after the second AZD1222 dose. The receptors shown here come from an adult who received the AZD1222 COVID-19 vaccine. CDR3s include the opening cysteine and the closing phenylalanine or tryptophan. D genes are given only for firm matches. Only some rows state a clone size, as once, few, many or a class for expanded clones.

J,D,V,size,CDR3,DNA
TRBJ2-5,TRBD1,TRBV4-1,.,CASSSQGVRETQYF,TGCGCCAGCAGCTCCCAGGGGGTTAGGGAGACCCAGTACTTC
TRBJ2-5,TRBD2,TRBV5-8,.,CASSLGVSGGGQETQYF,TGTGCCAGCAGCTTGGGTGTGAGCGGGGGGGGACAAGAGACCCAGTACTTC
TRBJ1-1,.,TRBV5-4,once,CASSLAVSTEAFF,TGTGCCAGCAGCTTGGCCGTGAGTACTGAAGCTTTCTTT
TRBJ1-2,.,TRBV7-9,few,CASSLVGNYGYTF,TGTGCCAGCAGCTTAGTAGGGAACTATGGCTACACCTTC
TRBJ1-1,TRBD1,TRBV7-6,.,CASSLARGASTEAFF,TGTGCCAGCAGCTTAGCCAGGGGGGCGAGCACTGAAGCTTTCTTT
TRBJ2-7,TRBD2,TRBV4-2,.,CASSQASGGAGEQYF,TGTGCCAGCAGCCAAGCGAGCGGGGGGGCCGGCGAGCAGTACTTC
TRBJ1-2,.,TRBV7-9,.,CASSLKAAGNHTF,TGTGCCAGCAGCCTTAAGGCAGCGGGTAATCACACCTTC
TRBJ1-2,.,TRBV4-1,.,CASSHDGGRIVYTF,TGCGCCAGCAGCCATGATGGGGGCAGGATTGTCTACACCTTC
TRBJ2-5,TRBD2,TRBV3-1/TRBV3-2,few,CASSPWRGGQETQYF,TGTGCCAGCAGCCCCTGGCGGGGGGGCCAAGAGACCCAGTACTTC
TRBJ2-3,.,TRBV5-1,.,CASSLYGGAKFDTQYF,TGCGCCAGCAGCTTGTACGGGGGCGCGAAGTTTGATACGCAGTATTTT
TRBJ2-7,TRBD2,TRBV9,.,CASSVGLAGPYEQYF,TGTGCCAGCAGCGTAGGCCTAGCGGGGCCCTACGAGCAGTACTTC
TRBJ1-5,.,TRBV18,once,CASSPELGAQHF,TGTGCCAGCTCACCAGAATTGGGCGCCCAGCATTTT
TRBJ2-1,.,TRBV2,.,CASTLRLANEQFF,TGTGCCAGCACCCTGAGACTGGCCAATGAGCAGTTCTTC
TRBJ2-1,.,TRBV5-6,.,CASSLAQGVNEQFF,TGTGCCAGCAGCTTGGCACAGGGTGTCAATGAGCAGTTCTTC
TRBJ1-1,.,TRBV5-6,.,CASSFEEGNAEAFF,TGTGCCAGCAGCTTCGAGGAGGGGAATGCTGAAGCTTTCTTT
TRBJ2-7,.,TRBV5-1,.,CASSGVGQGNSYEQYF,TGCGCCAGCAGCGGGGTAGGGCAGGGTAACTCCTACGAGCAGTACTTC
TRBJ1-5,.,TRBV7-8,.,CASSSWTDNQPQHF,TGTGCCAGCAGCTCCTGGACAGACAATCAGCCCCAGCATTTT
TRBJ1-5,TRBD1,TRBV19,.,CASSAGGTGGYQPQHF,TGTGCCAGTAGTGCTGGGGGGACAGGGGGCTATCAGCCCCAGCATTTT
TRBJ2-5,.,TRBV19,.,CASSIGYGKQETQYF,TGTGCCAGTAGTATAGGGTACGGGAAACAAGAGACCCAGTACTTC
TRBJ2-3,.,TRBV7-7,few,CASSLLPDTDTQYF,TGTGCCAGCAGCTTACTTCCAGATACAGATACGCAGTATTTT
TRBJ2-3,.,TRBV7-2,.,CASSIRTDRTDTQYF,TGTGCCAGCAGCATACGGACAGACCGCACAGATACGCAGTATTTT
TRBJ1-2,.,TRBV11-2,once,CASSLGGPAGGGYTF,TGTGCCAGCAGCTTAGGGGGTCCGGCGGGTGGCGGCTACACCTTC
TRBJ1-2,.,TRBV12-3/TRBV12-4,.,CASREANYGYTF,TGTGCCAGCAGGGAGGCTAACTATGGCTACACCTTC
TRBJ1-5,.,TRBV4-1,.,CASSPGQQGQPQHF,TGCGCCAGCAGCCCCGGCCAACAGGGTCAGCCCCAGCATTTT
TRBJ1-2,.,TRBV6-5,.,CASSPDGGGYGYTF,TGTGCCAGCAGCCCAGACGGGGGTGGCTATGGCTACACCTTC
TRBJ1-4,TRBD1,TRBV5-1,.,CASSLAETGDEKLFF,TGCGCCAGCAGCTTGGCCGAGACAGGGGACGAAAAACTGTTTTTT
TRBJ2-7,.,TRBV11-2,.,CASSHRQRTYEQYF,TGTGCCAGCAGCCACCGACAGAGGACCTACGAGCAGTACTTC
TRBJ1-1,.,TRBV7-2,.,CASSMGFNTEAFF,TGTGCCAGCAGCATGGGATTCAACACTGAAGCTTTCTTT
TRBJ2-7,TRBD2,TRBV4-2,.,CASSGLAGGTAYEQYF,TGTGCCAGCAGTGGGCTAGCGGGGGGAACCGCTTACGAGCAGTACTTC
TRBJ2-7,.,TRBV10-1,once,CASSRTLEAYEQYF,TGCGCCAGCAGTCGGACACTGGAAGCCTACGAGCAGTACTTC
TRBJ1-5,.,TRBV28,.,CASSFQALAQHF,TGTGCCAGCAGTTTTCAAGCCTTGGCCCAGCATTTT
TRBJ1-6,.,TRBV9,many,CASSAQNTENSPLHF,TGTGCCAGCAGCGCACAGAATACCGAGAATTCACCCCTCCACTTT
TRBJ1-5,.,TRBV4-1,.,CASSQDRDQPQHF,TGCGCCAGCAGCCAAGATCGGGATCAGCCCCAGCATTTT
TRBJ2-2,TRBD1,TRBV2,.,CASSQRTGDTGELFF,TGTGCCAGCAGTCAACGGACAGGGGACACCGGGGAGCTGTTTTTT
TRBJ2-5,TRBD2,TRBV6-2/TRBV6-3,.,CASSELAGVTQETQYF,TGTGCCAGCAGCGAACTAGCGGGGGTTACCCAAGAGACCCAGTACTTC
TRBJ1-3,.,TRBV27,.,CASSSLGGSGNTIYF,TGTGCCAGCAGTTCCCTGGGGGGCTCTGGAAACACCATATATTTT
TRBJ2-2,.,TRBV15,once,CATSPGTTFTGELFF,TGTGCCACCAGCCCCGGGACGACTTTCACCGGGGAGCTGTTTTTT
TRBJ2-7,TRBD1,TRBV4-1,.,CASSPRMGQAAWEQYF,TGCGCCAGCAGCCCCCGGATGGGACAGGCGGCGTGGGAGCAGTACTTC
TRBJ2-1,TRBD2,TRBV4-1,.,CASSSKGGNEQFF,TGCGCCAGCAGCTCGAAGGGAGGGAATGAGCAGTTCTTC
TRBJ2-7,.,TRBV9,.,CASSTTGLVDEQYF,TGTGCCAGCAGCACCACGGGACTTGTTGACGAGCAGTACTTC
TRBJ2-2,.,TRBV5-5,once,CASNLDGQMNTGELFF,TGTGCCAGCAACCTCGACGGGCAGATGAACACCGGGGAGCTGTTTTTT
TRBJ1-3,TRBD1,TRBV28,few,CASSSPGGGSGNTIYF,TGTGCCAGCAGTTCCCCAGGGGGGGGCTCTGGAAACACCATATATTTT
TRBJ2-2,.,TRBV10-2,.,CASSEGGTGELFF,TGCGCCAGCAGTGAGGGGGGCACCGGGGAGCTGTTTTTT
TRBJ2-3,.,TRBV19,.,CASRRVGSTQYF,TGTGCCAGTAGAAGGGTCGGGAGTACGCAGTATTTT
TRBJ1-5,.,TRBV5-5,.,CASSLYSRVGGLRQPQHF,TGTGCCAGCAGCTTGTACTCCAGGGTCGGGGGTTTAAGACAGCCCCAGCATTTT
TRBJ1-1,.,TRBV14,few,CASSQDLEAFF,TGTGCCAGCAGCCAAGATTTGGAAGCTTTCTTT